This passage covers 21 T cell receptor beta chains from one sample sequenced in a study of CD8 T cells in Susac syndrome. A quantity of roughly 0.5 to 1 ug RNA underwent reverse transcription using random hexamers. TCRdb called the immunoSEQ multiplex PCR reads again in MiXCR, with one record for every CDR3 protein. Of more than 120,000 distinct CDR3 sequences in the sample, approximately 94% were seen once. The sequencing sample was made of CD4+ T cells from PBMCs. The receptors were gathered from a human donor in good health.

V is TRBV6-6 and J is TRBJ2-6; D is undetermined. V was trimmed by 4 bases and J by 2 bases, leaving 9 bases between them. CDR1 and CDR2 (germline): MNHNY, SVGAGI (reference sequence). This CDR3 region has 15 residues. In DNA, the CDR3 is TGTGCCAGCAGTTTAAAGGGAACTGGGGCCAACGTCCTGACTTTC. Amino acid sequence: CASSLKGTGANVLTF.

The genes are TRBV3-1 and TRBJ2-1; the match to TRBD2 covers 12 bases. The CDR3 has 18 residues. Germline values: CDR1 LGHDT, CDR2 YNNKEL (reference sequence). V trimming: 4 bases; J trimming: 6 bases; junction bases outside the gene matches: 13. The CDR3 DNA sequence: TGTGCCAGCAGCCCACTAGCGGGAGGCTCATTCCGGGGCAATGAGCAGTTCTTC. As protein: CASSPLAGGSFRGNEQFF.

This sequence joins TRBV20-1 and TRBJ1-2, with 11 positions matching TRBD1. CDR3 length: 16 residues. Germline V gives CDR1 DFQATT, CDR2 SNEGSKA (reference sequence). After removal of 1 base from V and 4 bases from J, the junction contained 8 bases not matched to a gene. The CDR3 DNA follows: TGCAGTGCTAGAGGGACAGGGGGCGCGGTCCTCTATGGCTACACCTTC. Translating it yields CSARGTGGAVLYGYTF.

The genes are TRBV5-8 and TRBJ2-5, with TRBD2 as a possible D gene (5 bases). The germline gives CDR1 SGHTS, CDR2 YDEGEE. The CDR3 runs to 12 residues. V lost 1 base, J lost 4 bases, and 5 bases lay in between. CDR3 residues: CASSLRGETQYF. CDR3 nucleotides: TGTGCCAGCAGCTTGCGGGGAGAGACCCAGTACTTC.

The V gene is TRBV20-1, the J gene TRBJ2-7; 9 bases are a match to TRBD2. This CDR3 has 16 residues. Germline V CDR1 and CDR2: DFQATT, SNEGSKA (reference sequence). Losses at the gene ends were 2 bases for V and 3 bases for J; bases not matched to a gene: 11. The CDR3 bases are TGCAGTGCTAGACCGTGGACTAGCGAGGGTATCTACGAGCAGTACTTC. This sequence encodes CSARPWTSEGIYEQYF.

The V call is TRBV20-1, the J call TRBJ2-1; D call uncertain. V shed 5 bases and J shed 5 bases, with 4 bases lying between them. This CDR3 spans 10 amino acids. Germline lookup yields CDR1 DFQATT and CDR2 SNEGSKA (reference sequence). CDR3 sequence: CSAFHNEQFF. Written as DNA, the CDR3 is TGCAGTGCTTTCCACAATGAGCAGTTCTTC.

The chain joins TRBV7-9 to TRBJ2-3; no clear D gene. The CDR3 consists of 13 residues. Germline assignment: CDR1 SEHNR and CDR2 FQNEAQ (reference sequence). V was clipped by 5 bases and J by 8 bases, with 14 bases between them. For the CDR3, the DNA is TGTGCCAGCAGCCGCGACGGGCAAACTACGCAGTATTTT. This encodes CASSRDGQTTQYF.

The chain carries TRBV27 and TRBJ1-2; tentatively, D is TRBD1 (5 bases). V lost 5 bases to trimming and J lost 1 base, with 8 bases between them. The CDR3 totals 13 residues. Germline lookup yields CDR1 MNHEY and CDR2 SMNVEV (reference sequence). CDR3: CASSRQHNYGYTF. The CDR3 DNA reads as TGTGCCAGCAGTAGACAGCATAACTATGGCTACACCTTC.

The chain uses TRBV28 and TRBJ1-5, with a possible D match to TRBD1 (5 bases). This CDR3 has 18 amino acids. V lost 6 bases, J lost 0 bases, and 21 bases lay in between. The germline V gene encodes CDR1 MDHEN and CDR2 SYDVKM. The CDR3 nucleotides are TGTGCCAGCAGCCTTCGCCCAGCCAGGACAACTAGCAATCAGCCCCAGCATTTT. It translates to CASSLRPARTTSNQPQHF.

The rearrangement uses TRBV19 and TRBJ2-3; no definite D call. V lost 6 bases to trimming and J lost 3 bases, with 7 bases between them. CDR1 LNHDA and CDR2 SQIVND come from the germline V gene (reference sequence). There are 12 residues in the CDR3. CDR3 nucleotide sequence: TGTGCCAGTAGCCAAACAACAGATACGCAGTATTTT. This codes for CASSQTTDTQYF. The variable domain in full, with the rest retrieved from reference TRBV19 and TRBJ2-3, is DGGITQSPKYLFRKEGQNVTLSCEQNLNHDAMYWYRQDPGQGLRLIYYSQIVNDFQKGDIAEGYSVSREKKESFPLTVTSAQKNPTAFYLCASSQTTDTQYFGPGTRLTVL.

The rearrangement uses TRBV29-1 and TRBJ2-3; D ambiguous. CDR3 size: 13 residues. Trimming removed 4 bases at V and 0 bases at J, with 8 bases between. Germline values: CDR1 SQVTM, CDR2 ANQGSEA. The CDR3 DNA reads TGCAGCGTTGGGGCACCTAGCACAGATACGCAGTATTTT. Residues: CSVGAPSTDTQYF.

The J gene is TRBJ2-5, the V gene TRBV6-1; D is unresolved. CDR1 is MNHNS and CDR2 is SASEGT in the germline V gene. The germline V and J ends were trimmed by 4 bases and 5 bases, with 11 bases remaining between them. The CDR3 loop spans 13 amino acids. CDR3 nucleotide sequence: TGTGCCAGCAGTGTTCTGTCAATCGAGACCCAGTACTTC. Protein product: CASSVLSIETQYF.

This sequence joins TRBV4-2 and TRBJ1-5; D is undetermined. CDR1 and CDR2 (germline): LGHNA, YNFKEQ. The length of the CDR3 is 17 residues. With 1 base removed from V and 4 bases from J, the gap between germline ends came to 17 bases. In DNA form, the CDR3 reads TGTGCCAGCAGCCAAGGGGTTGGGCAGGACCATAATCAGCCCCAGCATTTT. Translation: CASSQGVGQDHNQPQHF.

The DNA of the CDR3 is TGTGCCAGCAGTTCGACAGGGGATTGGTACAATGAGCAGTTCTTC. The encoded protein is CASSSTGDWYNEQFF. The chain recombines TRBV9 with TRBJ2-1, with 8 nucleotides matching TRBD1. From germline, CDR1 is SGDLS and CDR2 YYNGEE. The length of the CDR3 is 15 residues. The V segment lost 5 bases and the J segment 4 bases; nucleotides outside the gene matches: 8.

The chain uses TRBV12-3 or TRBV12-4 and TRBJ2-7; 11 bases map to TRBD2. The J segment lost 5 bases and the V segment lost 1 base, leaving 7 bases of the junction unmatched. CDR3 length: 16 amino acids. The CDR3 loop is CASSLVVAGGTHEQYF. Written as DNA, the CDR3 is TGTGCCAGCAGTTTAGTGGTAGCGGGAGGGACCCACGAGCAGTACTTC.

The chain joins TRBV5-1 to TRBJ2-2, with no clear D. Trimming took off 3 bases at V and 7 bases at J, with 10 bases between the two ends. Per the germline V gene, CDR1 is SGHRS and CDR2 is YFSETQ. The CDR3 contains 13 residues. The CDR3 protein is CASSSDGFGELFF. CDR3 DNA sequence: TGCGCCAGCAGCTCGGATGGGTTCGGGGAGCTGTTTTTT.

The chain joins TRBV5-1 to TRBJ1-5, with 8 nucleotides matching TRBD1. The CDR3 spans 14 residues. Germline-derived CDR1 and CDR2 are SGHRS and YFSETQ. With 0 bases clipped from V and 8 bases from J, the junction kept 4 bases outside the gene matches. The CDR3 loop is CASSLGTGREPQHF. The CDR3 DNA reads TGCGCCAGCAGCTTGGGGACAGGGCGCGAGCCCCAGCATTTT.

This clonotype was recorded only once. V and J are TRBV24-1 and TRBJ2-7, with D perhaps matching TRBD1 (5 bases). V was trimmed by 4 bases and J by 1 base, leaving 10 bases between them. Germline CDR1 reads KGHDR; CDR2 reads SFDVKD. The CDR3 has 14 amino acids. In DNA, the CDR3 is TGTGCCACCAGTGACACCACAGGATCCTACGAGCAGTACTTC. It translates to CATSDTTGSYEQYF.

This chain connects TRBV28 to TRBJ1-5, with a tentative D call TRBD1 (6 bases). The CDR3 loop spans 17 amino acids. The V end lost 1 base, the J end lost 2 bases, and 15 bases lay between the germline ends. The germline V gene has CDR1 MDHEN and CDR2 SYDVKM. The CDR3 coding sequence is TGTGCCAGCAGTTTATCTGGACAGATCCGGGGCAATCAGCCCCAGCATTTT. The encoded protein is CASSLSGQIRGNQPQHF.

This chain connects TRBV20-1 to TRBJ2-1; D is unresolved. The germline V gene has CDR1 DFQATT and CDR2 SNEGSKA (reference sequence). V was trimmed by 2 bases and J by 1 base, leaving 12 bases between them. The CDR3 loop spans 15 amino acids. The CDR3 is CSARLDLGSYNEQFF. The DNA for the CDR3 is TGCAGTGCTAGACTGGACCTTGGATCCTACAATGAGCAGTTCTTC.

The J gene is TRBJ2-2, the V gene TRBV6-6, with 8 positions matching TRBD2. The V gene's germline CDR1 is MNHNY and CDR2 SVGAGI (reference sequence). V trimming: 6 bases; J trimming: 5 bases; junction bases outside the gene matches: 5. This CDR3 region has 14 residues. CDR3 residues: CASRPPGGTGELFF. CDR3 nucleotide sequence: TGTGCCAGCAGGCCCCCGGGAGGGACCGGGGAGCTGTTTTTT.